This entry concerns a single T cell receptor beta chain. Its specificity is not known. The CDR3 spans 16 residues. Germline CDR1 KGHSH, CDR2 LQKENI. V gave up 5 bases and J gave up 7 bases; unmatched junction bases: 12. Several immunoSEQ 96-well plates shared each subset's DNA, each plate a replicate. The assay was immunoSEQ multiplex PCR, and TCRdb's table has in-frame clones only and misses some. In the table there are about 980,000 clones, around 80% of which are singletons. The entry originates in a study of shared clonotypes between healthy human individuals. General study points: Clonotype sharing levels among donors were expected to vary with sequencing depth. The study generally estimated greater richness for naive than memory subsets. Naive CD4 clonotypes overlapped across a few donors at roughly 5%.

Specimen: memory CD4+ T cells sorted from blood. Subset given: CD45RA-negative fraction. The rearrangement links TRBV18 to TRBJ2-2, with TRBD2 matching 8 bases. The source of this sequence is a man younger than 35 in good health. CDR3 DNA: TGTGCCAGCTCAGGAACTACAGCGGGAGTCATCGGGGAGCTGTTTTTT. Its translation is CASSGTTAGVIGELFF.